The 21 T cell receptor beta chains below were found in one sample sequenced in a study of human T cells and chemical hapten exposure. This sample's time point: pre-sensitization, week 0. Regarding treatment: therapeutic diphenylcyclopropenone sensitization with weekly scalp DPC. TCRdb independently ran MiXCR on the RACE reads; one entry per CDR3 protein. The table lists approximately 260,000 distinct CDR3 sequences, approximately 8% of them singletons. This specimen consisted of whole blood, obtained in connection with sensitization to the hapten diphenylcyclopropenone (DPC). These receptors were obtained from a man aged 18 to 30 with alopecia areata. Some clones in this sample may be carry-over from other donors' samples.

The CDR3 coding sequence is TGCAGTGCTAGAGATCTTTATGGGACAGGGGGCACAGATACGCAGTATTTT. It yields the protein CSARDLYGTGGTDTQYF. V is TRBV20-1 and J is TRBJ2-3, with 10 nucleotides matching TRBD1. The V gene's germline CDR1 is DFQATT and CDR2 SNEGSKA (reference sequence). The trim removed 0 bases at V and 1 base at J, leaving 7 bases unmatched. This CDR3 spans 17 amino acids.

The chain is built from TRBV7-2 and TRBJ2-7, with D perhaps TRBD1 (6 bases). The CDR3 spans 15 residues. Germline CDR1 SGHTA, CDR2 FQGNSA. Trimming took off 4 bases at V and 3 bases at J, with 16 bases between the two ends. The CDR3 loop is CASSWSDSPLYEQYF. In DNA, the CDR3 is TGTGCCAGCAGCTGGTCGGACAGCCCCCTCTACGAGCAGTACTTC.

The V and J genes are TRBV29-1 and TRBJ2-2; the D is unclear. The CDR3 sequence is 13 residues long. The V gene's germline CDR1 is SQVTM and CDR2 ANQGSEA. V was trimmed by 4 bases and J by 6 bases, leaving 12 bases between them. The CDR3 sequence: CSVADLPPGELFF. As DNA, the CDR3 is TGCAGCGTTGCAGATCTACCGCCCGGGGAGCTGTTTTTT.

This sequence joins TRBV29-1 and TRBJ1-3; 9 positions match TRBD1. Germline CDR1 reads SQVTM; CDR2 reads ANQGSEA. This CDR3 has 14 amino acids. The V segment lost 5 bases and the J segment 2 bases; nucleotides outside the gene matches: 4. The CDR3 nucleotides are TGCAGCGTTAGACAGGGGGTCGCTGGAAACACCATATATTTT. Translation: CSVRQGVAGNTIYF.

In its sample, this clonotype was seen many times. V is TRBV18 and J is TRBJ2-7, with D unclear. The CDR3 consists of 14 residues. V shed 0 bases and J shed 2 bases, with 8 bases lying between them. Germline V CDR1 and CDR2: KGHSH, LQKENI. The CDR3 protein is CASSPPGLTYEQYF. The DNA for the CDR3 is TGTGCCAGCTCACCACCGGGTCTTACCTACGAGCAGTACTTC.

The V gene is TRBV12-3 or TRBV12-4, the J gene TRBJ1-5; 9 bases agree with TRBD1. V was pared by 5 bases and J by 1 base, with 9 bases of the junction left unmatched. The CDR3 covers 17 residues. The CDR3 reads CASSIRTGTGSNQPQHF. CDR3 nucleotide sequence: TGTGCCAGCAGTATTAGAACCGGGACAGGGAGCAATCAGCCCCAGCATTTT.

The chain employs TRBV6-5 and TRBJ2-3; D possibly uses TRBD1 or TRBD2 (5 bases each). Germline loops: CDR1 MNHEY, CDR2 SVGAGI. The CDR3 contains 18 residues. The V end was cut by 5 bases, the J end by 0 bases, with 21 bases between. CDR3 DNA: TGTGCCAGCAGTCGCAGGGACCCCTTGGGGGATAGCACAGATACGCAGTATTTT. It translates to CASSRRDPLGDSTDTQYF.

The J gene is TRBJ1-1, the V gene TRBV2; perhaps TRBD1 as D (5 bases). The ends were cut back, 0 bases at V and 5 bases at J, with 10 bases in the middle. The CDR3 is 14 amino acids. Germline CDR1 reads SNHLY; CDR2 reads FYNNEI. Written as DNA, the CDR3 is TGTGCCAGCAGTGAAGCGTGGGGGAGTACTGAAGCTTTCTTT. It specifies CASSEAWGSTEAFF.

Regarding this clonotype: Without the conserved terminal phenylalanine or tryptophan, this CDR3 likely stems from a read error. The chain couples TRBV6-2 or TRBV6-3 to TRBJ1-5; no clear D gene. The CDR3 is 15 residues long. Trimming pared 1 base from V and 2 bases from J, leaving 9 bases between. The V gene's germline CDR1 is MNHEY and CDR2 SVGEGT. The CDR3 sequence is CASSYLSRGNQPQHS. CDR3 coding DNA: TGTGCCAGCAGTTACTTATCTCGGGGCAATCAGCCCCAGCATTCT.

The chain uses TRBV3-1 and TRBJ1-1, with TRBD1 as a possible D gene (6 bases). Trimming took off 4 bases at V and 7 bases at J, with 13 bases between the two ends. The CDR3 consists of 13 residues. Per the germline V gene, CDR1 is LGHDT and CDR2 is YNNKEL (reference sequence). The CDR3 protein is CASSRQQGFEAFF. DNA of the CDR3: TGTGCCAGCAGCCGGCAACAGGGTTTTGAAGCTTTCTTT.

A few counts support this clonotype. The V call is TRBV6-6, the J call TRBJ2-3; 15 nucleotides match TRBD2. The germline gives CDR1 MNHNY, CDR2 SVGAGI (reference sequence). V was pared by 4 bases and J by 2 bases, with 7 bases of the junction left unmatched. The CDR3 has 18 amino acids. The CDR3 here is CASSLGLAGGRITDTQYF. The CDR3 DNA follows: TGTGCCAGCAGTTTGGGACTAGCGGGGGGACGGATCACAGATACGCAGTATTTT.

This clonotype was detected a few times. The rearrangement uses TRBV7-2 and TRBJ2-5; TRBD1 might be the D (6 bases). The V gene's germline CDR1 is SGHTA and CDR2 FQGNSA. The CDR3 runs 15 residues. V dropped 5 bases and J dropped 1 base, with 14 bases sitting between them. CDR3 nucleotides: TGTGCCAGCAGCCCTAGACAGGCCCGCCAAGAGACCCAGTACTTC. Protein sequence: CASSPRQARQETQYF.

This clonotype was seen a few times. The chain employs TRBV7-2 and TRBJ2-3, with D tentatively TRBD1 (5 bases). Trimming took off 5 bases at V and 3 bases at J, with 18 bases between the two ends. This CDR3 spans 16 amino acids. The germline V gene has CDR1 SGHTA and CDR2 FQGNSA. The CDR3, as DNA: TGTGCCAGCAGCCCGGACATGTGGGCCCAGACAGATACGCAGTATTTT. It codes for CASSPDMWAQTDTQYF. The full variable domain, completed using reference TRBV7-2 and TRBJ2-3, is GAGVSQSPSNKVTEKGKDVELRCDPISGHTALYWYRQSLGQGLEFLIYFQGNSAPDKSGLPSDRFSAERTGGSVSTLTIQRTQQEDSAVYLCASSPDMWAQTDTQYFGPGTRLTVL.

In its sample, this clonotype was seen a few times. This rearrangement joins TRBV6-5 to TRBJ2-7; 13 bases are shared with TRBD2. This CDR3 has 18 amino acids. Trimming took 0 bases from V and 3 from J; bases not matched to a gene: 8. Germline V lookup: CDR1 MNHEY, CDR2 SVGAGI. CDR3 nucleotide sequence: TGTGCCAGCAGTTACTCTGGGACTAGCGGGGTCGACAACTACGAGCAGTACTTC. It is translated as CASSYSGTSGVDNYEQYF.

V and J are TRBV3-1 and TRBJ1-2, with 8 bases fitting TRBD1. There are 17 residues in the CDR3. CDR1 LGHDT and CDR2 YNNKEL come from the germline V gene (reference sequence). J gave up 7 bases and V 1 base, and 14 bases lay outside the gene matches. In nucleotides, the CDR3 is TGTGCCAGCAGCCAAGGCTCCGACAGGGGCAAGACGGGTGGCTACACCTTC. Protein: CASSQGSDRGKTGGYTF.

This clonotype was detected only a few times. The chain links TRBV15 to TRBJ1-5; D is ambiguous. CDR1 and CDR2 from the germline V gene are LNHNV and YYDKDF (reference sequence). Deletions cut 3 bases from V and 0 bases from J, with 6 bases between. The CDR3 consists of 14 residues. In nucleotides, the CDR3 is TGTGCCACCAGCAGGGGATTTAGCAATCAGCCCCAGCATTTT. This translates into CATSRGFSNQPQHF.

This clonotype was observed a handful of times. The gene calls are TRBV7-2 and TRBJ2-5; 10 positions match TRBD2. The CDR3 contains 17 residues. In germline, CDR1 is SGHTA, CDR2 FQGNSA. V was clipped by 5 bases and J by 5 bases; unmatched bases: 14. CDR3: CASSPLGERGGLETQYF. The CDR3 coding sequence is TGTGCCAGCAGCCCCTTGGGGGAGCGGGGGGGCCTGGAGACCCAGTACTTC.

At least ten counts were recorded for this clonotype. The CDR3 loop is CASSMPDRVYGYTF. In DNA, the CDR3 is TGTGCCAGTAGTATGCCGGACAGGGTCTATGGCTACACCTTC. The chain recombines TRBV19 with TRBJ1-2; TRBD1 aligns across 8 bases. V shed 3 bases, J shed 4 bases, and the junction held 4 bases outside the gene matches. Germline V lookup: CDR1 LNHDA, CDR2 SQIVND (reference sequence). The CDR3 runs to 14 residues.

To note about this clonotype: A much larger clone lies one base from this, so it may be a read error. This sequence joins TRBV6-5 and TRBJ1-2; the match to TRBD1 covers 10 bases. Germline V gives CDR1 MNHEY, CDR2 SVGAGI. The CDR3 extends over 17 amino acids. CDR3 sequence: CASSPQTGGHRRYGHTF. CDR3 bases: TGTGCCAGCAGTCCTCAGACAGGGGGCCACCGCAGATATGGCCACACCTTC.

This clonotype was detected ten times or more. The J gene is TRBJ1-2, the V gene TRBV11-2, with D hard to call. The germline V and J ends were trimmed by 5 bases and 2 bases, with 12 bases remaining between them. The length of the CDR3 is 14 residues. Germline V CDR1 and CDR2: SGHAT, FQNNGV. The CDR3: CASSPRPSNYGYTF. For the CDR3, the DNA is TGTGCCAGCAGCCCCAGACCTTCAAACTATGGCTACACCTTC.

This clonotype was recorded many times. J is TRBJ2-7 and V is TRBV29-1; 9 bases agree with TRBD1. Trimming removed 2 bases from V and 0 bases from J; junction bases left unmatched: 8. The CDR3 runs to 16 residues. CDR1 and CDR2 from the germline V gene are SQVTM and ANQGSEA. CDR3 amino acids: CSVEQPGQGYSYEQYF. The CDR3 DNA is TGCAGCGTTGAACAGCCGGGACAGGGATACTCCTACGAGCAGTACTTC.